Given below is one T cell receptor beta chain in context. Its cognate antigen is unknown. One junction end does not reproduce the germline sequence, and a read error may be involved. This sample was taken from a study of primary melanoma T cells and metastatic recurrence. On the study more broadly: Samples were primary melanomas of stage T2 to T4.

Study-level results: Regardless of ulceration, mitotic rate or nodal disease, >20% T-cell fraction appeared protective. A T-cell-mediated antitumor response in primary melanoma was only suggested.

The patients had surgically resected primary melanoma at risk of metastatic recurrence. The repertoire was sequenced with immunoSEQ multiplex PCR; TCRdb's copy has only in-frame clones and lacks some. The table has 100 to 140 clones, just under 95% seen once. The CDR3 covers 16 residues. Germline V lookup: CDR1 ENHRY, CDR2 SYGVKD. This receptor was obtained from a human donor with melanoma. V usage is TRBV10-3 and J usage is TRBJ1-2; unclear D gene. Material for sequencing was melanoma tumor tissue. CDR3 DNA sequence: TGTGCCATCAGTGAGTCGGGTTCACACCCTAACTATGGCTACATCTTC. Translated: CAISESGSHPNYGYIF.